This T cell receptor (beta chain) was sequenced in a study of CD8+CD57+ T cells in acquired aplastic anemia. CDR1 and CDR2 from the germline V gene are SGHRS and YFSETQ. Trimming pared 4 bases from V and 0 bases from J, leaving 13 bases between. The CDR3 contains 15 residues. TCR beta VDJ combinations and CDR3 sequences were profiled from genomic DNA. MiXCR, run by TCRdb on the reads, gives a single entry per CDR3 protein. The sample has 35,000 to 45,000 distinct CDR3 sequences, roughly two thirds seen once. The sample was sorted CD4+, CD8+, or CD8+CD57+ T cells (not recorded which) from PBMCs. This rearrangement joins TRBV5-1 to TRBJ1-1; TRBD1 is a possible D gene (5 bases). The receptor comes from a human donor in good health, serving as a control. The CDR3, as DNA: TGCGCCAGCAGCCCCACCCTGACAGTGAACACTGAAGCTTTCTTT. Encoded protein: CASSPTLTVNTEAFF.